This TCR beta chain is from a study of a mutant IDH1 vaccine in newly diagnosed glioma. For the study at large: Vaccine dosing followed radiotherapy by 4-6 weeks, or accompanied temozolomide cycles. Treated patients showed a male proportion of around 62%, a female proportion of about 38%, and a mean age of around 40 years. Antecedent treatment encompassed radiotherapy, temozolomide, or their combination; the majority received both.

Study findings and constraints: There seemed to be no relation between pseudoprogression and changes in top peripheral T cell clonotypes.

V shed 3 bases and J 3 bases; nucleotides not matched to a gene: 7. Germline V gene lookup returns CDR1 MGHDK and CDR2 SYGVNS. This CDR3 is 15 amino acids long. The time point is: week 47, end of study. The vaccine gave 300 ug of a 20-mer mutant IDH1 peptide subcutaneously per dose. Regarding this clone: What it recognizes is unknown.

Generated by immunoSEQ multiplex PCR, the TCRdb table keeps only in-frame clones and is missing some. The table lists about 56,000 clones, around 75% of them singletons. This sequence originates from a man between 45 and 60 years old with glioma. The gene calls are TRBV25-1 and TRBJ2-5, with 7 bases aligning to TRBD2. The sequencing here drew on PBMCs, taken from a glioma patient whose treatment included an IDH1 peptide vaccine. For the CDR3, the DNA is TGTGCCAGCAGTGACCAAAAGGGACTAAAAGAGACCCAGTACTTC. Amino acids: CASSDQKGLKETQYF.